This T cell receptor (beta chain) derives from a study of Ad26.COV2.S vaccination and SARS-CoV-2 variants. Broader study findings: Vaccinees and placebo recipients showed similar non-spike TCR breadth. Post-vaccination spike-specific CD8+ and CD4+ T cell responses reportedly had substantial breadth.

The CDR3 spans 18 residues. CDR1 and CDR2 from the germline V gene are LNHDA and SQIVND (reference sequence). Trimming removed 4 bases from V and 0 bases from J, with 19 bases in between. Treatment: around 19 received Ad26.COV2.S at low or high dose, single or two shots; 5 received placebo; per-sample allocation not given. The samples date from day 63 after the first vaccine or placebo injection. This clone was picked up a small number of times. The antigen is undetermined. Assay used: immunoSEQ multiplex PCR; TCRdb lists only in-frame clones, some missing. Here the sample spans about 350,000 clones, about 87% being singletons.

The origin of this receptor is a person between 18 and 60 years old who received the Ad26.COV2.S COVID-19 vaccine or a placebo. The sequencing used peripheral blood, collected in a trial of Ad26.COV2.S vaccine versus placebo. The chain couples TRBV19 to TRBJ1-5; D uncertain. CDR3 in amino acids: CASSRQEYTTYSNQPQHF. CDR3 bases: TGTGCCAGTAGTAGGCAGGAGTACACCACATATAGCAATCAGCCCCAGCATTTT.